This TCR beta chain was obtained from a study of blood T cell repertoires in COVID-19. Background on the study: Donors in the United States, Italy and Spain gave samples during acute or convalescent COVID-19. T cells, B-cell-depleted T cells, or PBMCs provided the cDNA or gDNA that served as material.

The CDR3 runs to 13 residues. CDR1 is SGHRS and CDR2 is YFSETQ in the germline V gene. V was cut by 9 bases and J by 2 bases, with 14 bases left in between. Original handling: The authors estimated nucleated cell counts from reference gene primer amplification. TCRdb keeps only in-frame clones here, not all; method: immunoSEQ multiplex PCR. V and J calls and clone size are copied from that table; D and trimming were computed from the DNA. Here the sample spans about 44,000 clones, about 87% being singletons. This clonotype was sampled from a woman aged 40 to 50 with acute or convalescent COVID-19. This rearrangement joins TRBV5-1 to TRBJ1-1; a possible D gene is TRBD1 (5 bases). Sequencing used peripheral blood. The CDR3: CATQVQGNTEAFF. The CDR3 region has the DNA TGCGCCACCCAAGTCCAGGGCAACACTGAAGCTTTCTTT. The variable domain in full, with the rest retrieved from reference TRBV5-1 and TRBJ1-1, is KAGVTQTPRYLIKTRGQQVTLSCSPISGHRSVSWYQQTPGQGLQFLFEYFSETQRNKGNFPGRFSGRQFSNSRSEMNVSTLELGDSALYLCATQVQGNTEAFFGQGTRLTVV.